This T cell receptor beta chain came from a study of early T cells in non-severe SARS-CoV-2 infection. Overall study context: Sequencing used unsorted whole-blood bulk RNA, so chains lack pairing.

The CDR3 has 13 residues. The V gene lost 4 bases and the J gene lost 3 bases, with 9 bases spanning the gap. Germline lookup yields CDR1 MGHRA and CDR2 YSYEKL. This clonotype qualifies as medium-sized. Individual cDNA molecules were tagged with unique molecular identifiers, the study reported. TCRdb redid the calling of the 5' RACE reads with MiXCR, one entry per CDR3 protein. The data show just under 65,000 distinct CDR3 sequences, with around 10% seen just once and just under 3% held by the top ten. The sequence derives from an adult who was a healthcare worker with PCR-confirmed SARS-CoV-2 infection or an uninfected control (not recorded which). The chain is built from TRBV4-1 and TRBJ2-5, with TRBD2 as a possible D gene (5 bases). The material sequenced was whole blood, taken at baseline. The CDR3 nucleotides are TGCGCCAGCAGCCTCCGGGAAGAAGAGACCCAGTACTTC. Its protein is CASSLREEETQYF.